These 9 T cell receptor beta chains originate from one sample sequenced in a study of CD8+ T cells in alopecia areata. Sequencing templates came from extracted RNA that was reverse transcribed into cDNA. Assay used: immunoSEQ multiplex PCR; TCRdb lists only in-frame clones, some missing. This sample has about 150,000 clones, with approximately 53% found just once. Source: CD8+ T cells sorted from blood, taken at week 0. The receptors stem from a human donor with alopecia areata.

This clone has more than one count but fewer than ten. V usage is TRBV30 and J usage is TRBJ1-6; D perhaps matches TRBD1 (5 bases). V lost 5 bases and J 7 bases, leaving 15 bases between the germline ends. CDR3 length: 14 residues. Germline V gene data show CDR1 as GTSNPN and CDR2 as SVGIG (reference sequence). The CDR3 reads CAWETGTANSPLHF. DNA for the CDR3: TGTGCCTGGGAGACCGGGACTGCCAATTCACCCCTCCACTTT.

In this sample, this clone turned up a few times. V gene TRBV28 combines with J gene TRBJ1-5; TRBD1 is a possible D gene (5 bases). Germline V gene data show CDR1 as MDHEN and CDR2 as SYDVKM. The CDR3 length is 13 residues. V was clipped by 8 bases and J by 0 bases, with 8 bases between them. CDR3 in DNA: TGTGCCAGCTTAGGGGCTAGCAATCAGCCCCAGCATTTT. It codes for CASLGASNQPQHF.

The chain links TRBV30 to TRBJ2-2, with D maybe TRBD2 (6 bases). V lost 4 bases and J lost 2, with 14 bases in between. Germline-derived CDR1 and CDR2 are GTSNPN and SVGIG (reference sequence). The CDR3 has 15 residues. DNA for the CDR3: TGTGCCTGGACCCCCGGGACTGGAAACACCGGGGAGCTGTTTTTT. It encodes CAWTPGTGNTGELFF.

The CDR3 loop is CASSQDNQGRTGELFF. CDR3 DNA: TGCGCCAGCAGCCAAGATAACCAGGGCAGGACCGGGGAGCTGTTTTTT. V and J are TRBV4-3 and TRBJ2-2, with TRBD1 as a possible D gene (5 bases). Germline-derived CDR1 and CDR2 are LGHNA and YSLEER. The V end lost 0 bases, the J end lost 5 bases, and 13 bases lay between the germline ends. The CDR3 has 16 residues.

Worth noting for this clone: A read error is the likely source, as a far larger clone sits one nucleotide away. This chain connects TRBV14 to TRBJ1-1; D remains ambiguous. Germline CDR1 and CDR2: SGHDN and FVKESK. The germline V and J ends were trimmed by 4 bases and 12 bases, with 18 bases remaining between them. The CDR3 is 13 amino acids. The CDR3 bases are TGTGCCAGCAGCCTAGTTTCACGAGGCAGCACTTTCTTT. Translating it yields CASSLVSRGSTFF.

The chain couples TRBV13 to TRBJ2-7, with D possibly matching TRBD1 (6 bases). V gave up 3 bases and J gave up 3 bases, with 15 bases separating them. Germline V lookup: CDR1 PRHDT, CDR2 FYEKMQ (reference sequence). The CDR3 is 15 amino acids. CDR3 in DNA: TGTGCCAGCAGCTTCGGTTCAGGGGAAAACTACGAGCAGTACTTC. Translated: CASSFGSGENYEQYF.

This clone was observed a few times. V is TRBV6-5 and J is TRBJ1-6; TRBD1 agrees at 7 bases. CDR3 length: 15 amino acids. Germline CDR1 reads MNHEY; CDR2 reads SVGAGI. Trimming cost V 3 bases and J 10 bases; bases outside gene matches: 9. CDR3 sequence (DNA): TGTGCCAGCAGTTATGGGACAGCTGGGGGCTCACCCCTCCACTTT. It encodes CASSYGTAGGSPLHF.

The chain recombines TRBV15 with TRBJ2-1, with TRBD1 matching 9 bases. Germline V lookup: CDR1 LNHNV, CDR2 YYDKDF (reference sequence). The CDR3 extends over 14 amino acids. Germline trimming cut 8 bases from V and 1 base from J; bases unmatched to any gene: 3. The CDR3 here is CATSQGASYNEQFF. The CDR3 coding sequence is TGTGCCACCTCACAGGGGGCGTCCTACAATGAGCAGTTCTTC.

In this sample, this clone turned up a few times. In nucleotides, the CDR3 is TGTGCCAGCAGTTACTCCTCGCGGGGGGGGTACAATGAGCAGTTCTTC. Encoded protein: CASSYSSRGGYNEQFF. The chain uses TRBV6-5 and TRBJ2-1; 9 bases fit TRBD2. CDR1 MNHEY and CDR2 SVGAGI come from the germline V gene. Losses at the gene ends were 0 bases for V and 4 bases for J; bases not matched to a gene: 4. The CDR3 is made up of 16 amino acids.